The rows below give T cell receptor beta chains drawn from one sample of a study of cytomegalovirus exposure and HLA in healthy donors. The data were produced by immunoSEQ multiplex PCR, yet TCRdb's version contains in-frame clones alone and is incomplete. This sample has 100,000 to 150,000 clones, with approximately 80% found just once. The specimen was PBMCs. Source of these receptors: a middle-aged man in good health and CMV-seronegative. The CDR3 runs from the conserved cysteine through the conserved F or W. A D gene is named only where the DNA matches it firmly. Clone size is shown for a subset of rows, as once, few, many or a class of expanded clone.

>14|TRBV7-8|NA|TRBJ2-7|few
CASSPQGILYEQYF
TGTGCCAGCAGCCCACAGGGAATCCTCTACGAGCAGTACTTC
>14|TRBV7-8|NA|TRBJ2-5|NA
CASSPRTPRGTQYF
TGTGCCAGCAGCCCCCGGACCCCAAGGGGGACCCAGTACTTC
>11|TRBV28|TRBD1|TRBJ1-5|NA
CASSQDRAQHF
TGTGCCAGCAGTCAGGACAGGGCCCAGCATTTT
>16|TRBV18|NA|TRBJ2-7|NA
CASSPAQGLSSYEQYF
TGTGCCAGCTCACCAGCACAGGGCCTCAGCTCCTACGAGCAGTACTTC
>16|TRBV7-9|NA|TRBJ2-5|NA
CSSSLVLQGKGETQYF
TGTTCCAGCAGCTTAGTGCTGCAGGGGAAGGGTGAGACCCAGTACTTC
>16|TRBV27|NA|TRBJ1-1|NA
CASSWSGPPVNTEAFF
TGTGCCAGCAGTTGGTCGGGTCCTCCGGTCAACACTGAAGCTTTCTTT
>17|TRBV4-3|TRBD2|TRBJ2-2|NA
CASSQEGLAGGAGELFF
TGCGCCAGCAGCCAAGAGGGACTAGCGGGGGGGGCCGGGGAGCTGTTTTTT
>20|TRBV5-1|TRBD1|TRBJ1-2|NA
CASSQGQGANRTPLNYGYTF
TGCGCCAGCAGCCAGGGACAGGGGGCCAATAGAACCCCTCTAAACTATGGCTACACCTTC
>13|TRBV4-3|NA|TRBJ1-1|NA
CASSRQPNTEAFF
TGCGCCAGCAGCCGACAACCTAACACTGAAGCTTTCTTT
>16|TRBV5-4|TRBD2|TRBJ2-5|once
CASSLRTSGGKETQYF
TGTGCCAGCAGCCTCCGGACTAGCGGGGGCAAAGAGACCCAGTACTTC
>16|TRBV28|TRBD1|TRBJ2-3|NA
CASSPQSTGSEDTQYF
TGTGCCAGCAGTCCTCAATCGACAGGGTCGGAAGATACGCAGTATTTT
>12|TRBV5-4|TRBD1|TRBJ2-7|many
CASSSRGNEQYF
TGTGCCAGCAGCTCCAGGGGGAACGAGCAGTACTTC
>16|TRBV5-4|NA|TRBJ2-7|NA
CASFPRTARAVYEQYF
TGTGCCAGCTTTCCCCGAACGGCCAGGGCGGTCTACGAGCAGTACTTC
>15|TRBV7-6|TRBD1|TRBJ2-1|NA
CASSPRTGNYNEQFF
TGTGCCAGCAGCCCCCGGACAGGGAACTACAATGAGCAGTTCTTC
>23|TRBV5-1|NA|TRBJ2-2|NA
CASSLDAGTPRISGLSATGELFF
TGCGCCAGCAGCTTAGACGCGGGGACCCCGCGCATCTCTGGGCTCAGCGCCACCGGGGAGCTGTTTTTT
>16|TRBV7-2|NA|TRBJ1-5|NA
CASSPSLGTGGEPQHF
TGTGCCAGCAGCCCTAGCCTGGGGACTGGTGGTGAGCCCCAGCATTTT
>15|TRBV5-6|NA|TRBJ2-5|NA
CASSLFRTNQETQYF
TGTGCCAGCAGCTTGTTCCGGACAAACCAAGAGACCCAGTACTTC
>15|TRBV4-2|TRBD2|TRBJ2-5|NA
CASSPRTSGEETQYF
TGTGCCAGCAGCCCGCGGACTAGCGGGGAAGAGACCCAGTACTTC
>14|TRBV7-2|NA|TRBJ2-5|once
CASSFYGSQETQYF
TGTGCCAGCAGCTTCTACGGGTCCCAAGAGACCCAGTACTTC
>14|TRBV6-1|NA|TRBJ2-3|few
CASSAGLSRHTQYF
TGTGCCAGCAGTGCAGGGCTGTCCAGGCATACGCAGTATTTT
>15|TRBV14|TRBD2|TRBJ2-2|once
CASSQVTGGTGELFF
TGTGCCAGCAGCCAAGTTACGGGAGGCACCGGGGAGCTGTTTTTT
>16|TRBV5-6|NA|TRBJ2-3|NA
CASSIRLTGSGDTQYF
TGTGCCAGCAGCATTCGACTAACGGGTTCCGGAGATACGCAGTATTTT
>16|TRBV27|TRBD2|TRBJ2-5|NA
CASSPLLAGGQETQYF
TGTGCCAGCAGTCCCCTATTAGCGGGGGGGCAAGAGACCCAGTACTTC
>17|TRBV15|TRBD1|TRBJ2-7|NA
CATSRDLIFGQGYEQYF
TGTGCCACCAGCAGAGATTTAATTTTTGGACAGGGCTACGAGCAGTACTTC
>18|TRBV4-2|TRBD2|TRBJ2-2|NA
CASSQGLAGGPGSGELFF
TGTGCCAGCAGCCAAGGTTTAGCGGGCGGCCCTGGGTCCGGGGAGCTGTTTTTT